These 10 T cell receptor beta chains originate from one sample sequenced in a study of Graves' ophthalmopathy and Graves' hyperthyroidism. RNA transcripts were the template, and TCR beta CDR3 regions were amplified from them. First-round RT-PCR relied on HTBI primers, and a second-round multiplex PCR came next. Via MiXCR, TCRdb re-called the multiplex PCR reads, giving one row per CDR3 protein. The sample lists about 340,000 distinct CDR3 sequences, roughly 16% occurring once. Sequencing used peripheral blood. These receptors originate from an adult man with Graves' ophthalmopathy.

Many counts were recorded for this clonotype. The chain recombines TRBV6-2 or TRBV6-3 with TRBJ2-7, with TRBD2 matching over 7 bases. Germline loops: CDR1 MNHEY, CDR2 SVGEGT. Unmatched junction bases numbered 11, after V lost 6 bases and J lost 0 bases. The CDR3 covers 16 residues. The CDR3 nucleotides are TGTGCCAGCAGCTCCCGGGACTACCAAAGCTCCTACGAGCAGTACTTC. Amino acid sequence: CASSSRDYQSSYEQYF.

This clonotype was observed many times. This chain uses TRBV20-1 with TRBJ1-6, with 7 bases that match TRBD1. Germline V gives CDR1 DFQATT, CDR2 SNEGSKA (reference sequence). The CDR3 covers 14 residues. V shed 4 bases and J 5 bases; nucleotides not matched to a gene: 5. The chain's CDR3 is CSAKKGANNSPLHF. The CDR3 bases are TGCAGTGCTAAGAAGGGGGCCAATAATTCACCCCTCCACTTT.

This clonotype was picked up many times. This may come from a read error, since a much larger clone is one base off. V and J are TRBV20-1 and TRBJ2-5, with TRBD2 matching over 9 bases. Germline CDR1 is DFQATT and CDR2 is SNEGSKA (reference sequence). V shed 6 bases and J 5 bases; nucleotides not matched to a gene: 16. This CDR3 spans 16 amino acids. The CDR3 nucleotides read TGCAGTGCCCGACAGGCGGGGGGGACCCTCTTGGAGACCCAGTACTTC. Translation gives CSARQAGGTLLETQYF.

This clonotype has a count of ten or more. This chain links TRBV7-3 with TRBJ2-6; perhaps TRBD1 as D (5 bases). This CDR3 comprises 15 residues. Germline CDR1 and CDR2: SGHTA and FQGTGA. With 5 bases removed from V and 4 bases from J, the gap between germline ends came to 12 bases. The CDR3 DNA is TGTGCCAGCAGCACAGGTCCGGCCGGGGCCAACGTCCTGACTTTC. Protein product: CASSTGPAGANVLTF.

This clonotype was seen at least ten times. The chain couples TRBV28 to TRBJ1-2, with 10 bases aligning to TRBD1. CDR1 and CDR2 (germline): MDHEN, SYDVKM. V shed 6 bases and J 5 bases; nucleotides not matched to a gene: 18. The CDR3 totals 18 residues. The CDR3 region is CASRLDRGGRASDYGYTF. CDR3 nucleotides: TGTGCCAGCAGATTGGACAGGGGGGGACGAGCTTCGGATTATGGCTACACCTTC.

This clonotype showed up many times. CDR3 amino acids: CASSQGDRGGTEAFF. As DNA, the CDR3 is TGTGCCAGCAGTCAAGGGGACAGGGGAGGCACTGAAGCTTTCTTT. The gene calls are TRBV6-1 and TRBJ1-1; 10 nucleotides align to TRBD1. From germline, CDR1 is MNHNS and CDR2 SASEGT. Trimming took 5 bases from V and 4 from J; bases not matched to a gene: 7. The CDR3 runs 15 residues.

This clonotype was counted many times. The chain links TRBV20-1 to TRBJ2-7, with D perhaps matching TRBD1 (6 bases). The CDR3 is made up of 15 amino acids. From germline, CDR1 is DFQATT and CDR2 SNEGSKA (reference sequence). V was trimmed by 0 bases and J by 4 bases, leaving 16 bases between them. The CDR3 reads CSARDSSGAVYEQYF. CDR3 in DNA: TGCAGTGCTAGAGATAGTTCAGGGGCGGTATACGAGCAGTACTTC.

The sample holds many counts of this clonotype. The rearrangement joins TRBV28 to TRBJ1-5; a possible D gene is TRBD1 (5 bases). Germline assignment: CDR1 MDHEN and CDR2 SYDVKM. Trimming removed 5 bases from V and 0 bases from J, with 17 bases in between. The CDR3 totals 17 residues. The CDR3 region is CASSGGPTRFSNQPQHF. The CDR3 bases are TGTGCCAGCAGTGGGGGACCGACTAGATTTAGCAATCAGCCCCAGCATTTT.

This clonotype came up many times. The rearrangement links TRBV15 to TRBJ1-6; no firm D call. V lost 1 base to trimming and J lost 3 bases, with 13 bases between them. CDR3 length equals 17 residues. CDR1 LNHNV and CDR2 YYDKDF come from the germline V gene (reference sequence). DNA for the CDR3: TGTGCCACCAGCAGAGTATCTGACACCAACTATAATTCACCCCTCCACTTT. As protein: CATSRVSDTNYNSPLHF.

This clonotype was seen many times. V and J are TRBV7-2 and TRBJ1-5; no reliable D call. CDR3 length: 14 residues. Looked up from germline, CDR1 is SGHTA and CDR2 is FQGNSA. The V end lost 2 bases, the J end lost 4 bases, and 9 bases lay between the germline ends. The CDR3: CASSLLFQNQPQHF. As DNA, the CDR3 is TGTGCCAGCAGCTTATTGTTCCAGAATCAGCCCCAGCATTTT.